Below are 32 T cell receptor beta chains sequenced from a single sample in a study of CD8 T cells in Susac syndrome. RNA, at about 0.5 to 1 ug, was reverse transcribed with random hexamers. TCRdb reanalysed the immunoSEQ multiplex PCR reads using MiXCR and keeps one entry per CDR3 protein. This sample has about 24,000 distinct CDR3 sequences, with 93% found just once. Specimen: CD8+ T cells from PBMCs. These receptors all come from a human donor with Susac syndrome.

The chain couples TRBV5-6 to TRBJ1-5; no reliable D call. The CDR3 covers 14 residues. The V and J ends lost 1 base and 0 bases respectively, with 5 bases between them. CDR1 is SGHDT, CDR2 YYEEEE, per germline. This chain's CDR3 is CASSLLSSNQPQHF. CDR3 coding DNA: TGTGCCAGCAGCTTGCTCAGTAGCAATCAGCCCCAGCATTTT.

The chain couples TRBV7-6 to TRBJ2-2, with unresolved D. The CDR3 runs to 14 residues. V gave up 1 base and J gave up 5 bases, with 8 bases separating them. Germline CDR1 and CDR2: SGHVS and FNYEAQ. The CDR3 region is CASSLGYGTGELFF. CDR3 sequence (DNA): TGTGCCAGCAGCTTAGGGTACGGTACCGGGGAGCTGTTTTTT.

J is TRBJ2-4 and V is TRBV4-2, with no clear D. Trimming cost V 0 bases and J 2 bases, with 8 bases left between them. CDR1 is LGHNA, CDR2 YNFKEQ, per germline. The CDR3 length is 15 residues. DNA for the CDR3: TGTGCCAGCAGCCAAGATGGGGTATCCAAAAACATTCAGTACTTC. Its protein is CASSQDGVSKNIQYF.

This clonotype was seen once. The chain employs TRBV5-1 and TRBJ2-6; D is uncertain. This CDR3 has 17 amino acids. V was shortened by 4 bases and J by 0 bases, with 14 bases between the two germline ends. CDR1 is SGHRS, CDR2 YFSETQ, per germline. This CDR3 reads CASSPDGTNSGANVLTF. CDR3 bases: TGCGCCAGCAGCCCGGACGGCACCAACTCTGGGGCCAACGTCCTGACTTTC.

This clonotype was detected only once. The chain combines TRBV7-2 with TRBJ1-2; TRBD1 is a possible D gene (5 bases). Germline V gene lookup returns CDR1 SGHTA and CDR2 FQGNSA. Between the trimmed V and J ends, which lost 1 base and 2 bases, there was a span of 8 bases. The CDR3 extends over 14 amino acids. CDR3 DNA: TGTGCCAGCAGCTTAGATGGGGGGAACTATGGCTACACCTTC. Translating gives CASSLDGGNYGYTF.

J is TRBJ2-7 and V is TRBV12-3 or TRBV12-4; 10 bases agree with TRBD1. This CDR3 region has 14 residues. Germline trimming cut 6 bases from V and 3 bases from J; bases unmatched to any gene: 5. The CDR3 protein is CASSPDRGHYEQYF. CDR3 nucleotide sequence: TGTGCCAGCAGCCCCGACAGGGGGCACTACGAGCAGTACTTC.

The chain links TRBV4-1 to TRBJ2-5; no reliable D call. V lost 2 bases and J 3 bases, leaving 10 bases between the germline ends. Germline loops: CDR1 MGHRA, CDR2 YSYEKL. The CDR3 sequence is 14 residues long. CDR3 loop: CASSQFPREETQYF. The DNA for the CDR3 is TGCGCCAGCAGCCAATTCCCCAGAGAAGAGACCCAGTACTTC.

The V call is TRBV28, the J call TRBJ1-2; 10 positions agree with TRBD1. The CDR3 extends over 15 amino acids. Germline-derived CDR1 and CDR2 are MDHEN and SYDVKM. With V trimmed by 8 bases and J by 0 bases, 6 bases remained unmatched. Here the CDR3 DNA reads TGTGCCAGCGTCTCCGGACAGGGGGCTAACTATGGCTACACCTTC. This translates into CASVSGQGANYGYTF.

The rearrangement links TRBV28 to TRBJ2-7; D is uncertain. The CDR3 covers 13 residues. Trimming left V 3 bases short and J 0 bases short, with 6 bases between. Germline assignment: CDR1 MDHEN and CDR2 SYDVKM. CDR3 region: CASSLAVSYEQYF. CDR3 DNA sequence: TGTGCCAGCAGTTTGGCAGTCTCCTACGAGCAGTACTTC.

The J gene is TRBJ1-2, the V gene TRBV27, with D hard to call. This CDR3 is 16 amino acids long. CDR1 is MNHEY, CDR2 SMNVEV, per germline (reference sequence). V shed 2 bases and J shed 7 bases, with 20 bases lying between them. This chain's CDR3 is CASSLIPARSKGGYTF. DNA for the CDR3: TGTGCCAGCAGTTTAATCCCCGCCAGGAGCAAGGGTGGCTACACCTTC.

The chain carries TRBV18 and TRBJ1-2; no clear D. The germline V gene encodes CDR1 KGHSH and CDR2 LQKENI. V was trimmed by 0 bases and J by 2 bases, leaving 16 bases between them. The CDR3 covers 17 residues. The CDR3 DNA is TGTGCCAGCTCACCACCGGCCATCGGGGTTTTGAACTATGGCTACACCTTC. Its translation is CASSPPAIGVLNYGYTF.

V and J are TRBV7-3 and TRBJ2-1; 12 positions match TRBD2. Germline CDR1 and CDR2: SGHTA and FQGTGA. The CDR3 has 16 amino acids. V trimming: 2 bases; J trimming: 2 bases; junction bases outside the gene matches: 1. The CDR3 loop is CASSLSSGGAYNEQFF. CDR3 coding DNA: TGTGCCAGCAGCTTATCTAGCGGGGGGGCCTACAATGAGCAGTTCTTC. The full variable domain, in which reference TRBV7-3 and TRBJ2-1 provide the parts outside the CDR3, is GAGVSQTPSNKVTEKGKYVELRCDPISGHTALYWYRQSLGQGPEFLIYFQGTGAADDSGLPNDRFFAVRPEGSVSTLKIQRTERGDSAVYLCASSLSSGGAYNEQFFGPGTRLTVL.

This chain connects TRBV5-6 to TRBJ2-7; 7 nucleotides line up with TRBD1. The V and J ends lost 0 bases and 5 bases, in that order; junction bases with no gene match: 8. The CDR3 extends over 15 amino acids. Looked up from germline, CDR1 is SGHDT and CDR2 is YYEEEE. CDR3 residues: CASSLGQGLSNEQYF. In nucleotides, the CDR3 is TGTGCCAGCAGCTTGGGACAGGGTCTGTCTAACGAGCAGTACTTC. The full variable domain, rest sourced from reference TRBV5-6 and TRBJ2-7, is DAGVTQSPTHLIKTRGQQVTLRCSPKSGHDTVSWYQQALGQGPQFIFQYYEEEERQRGNFPDRFSGHQFPNYSSELNVNALLLGDSALYLCASSLGQGLSNEQYFGPGTRLTVT.

This rearrangement joins TRBV9 to TRBJ2-7, with 8 bases aligning to TRBD1. The CDR3 has 14 residues. Trimming removed 2 bases from V and 2 bases from J; junction bases left unmatched: 3. Germline-derived CDR1 and CDR2 are SGDLS and YYNGEE. CDR3 protein: CASSVGTGTYEQYF. The DNA for the CDR3 is TGTGCCAGCAGCGTGGGGACAGGAACCTACGAGCAGTACTTC.

This CDR3 reads CASSLISGSNEQFF. The CDR3 nucleotides read TGTGCCAGCAGCCTAATCTCGGGAAGCAATGAGCAGTTCTTC. This chain joins TRBV11-2 and TRBJ2-1; weak D call: TRBD2 (5 bases). The CDR3 consists of 14 residues. Germline V gene lookup returns CDR1 SGHAT and CDR2 FQNNGV. Trimming pared 5 bases from V and 6 bases from J, leaving 14 bases between.

The chain carries TRBV3-1 and TRBJ2-1, with 8 positions matching TRBD1. Per germline, CDR1 LGHDT and CDR2 YNNKEL (reference sequence). V lost 6 bases to trimming and J lost 5 bases; unmatched junction nucleotides: 9. This CDR3 region has 15 residues. CDR3 loop: CASRYEDRVDNEQFF. CDR3 DNA sequence: TGTGCCAGCAGGTACGAGGACAGGGTAGACAATGAGCAGTTCTTC.

There are a few counts of this clonotype. This chain connects TRBV13 to TRBJ2-7; perhaps D is TRBD1 or TRBD2 (5 bases each). The germline V gene encodes CDR1 PRHDT and CDR2 FYEKMQ (reference sequence). The CDR3 loop spans 13 amino acids. The V end lost 3 bases, the J end lost 5 bases, and 11 bases lay between the germline ends. The CDR3 region has the DNA TGTGCCAGCAGCTTCGGCAGGGACCACGAGCAGTACTTC. Translation: CASSFGRDHEQYF.

The gene calls are TRBV12-3 or TRBV12-4 and TRBJ2-7; TRBD1 matches at 7 bases. V was pared by 5 bases and J by 1 base, with 8 bases of the junction left unmatched. CDR3 length: 15 residues. The CDR3 bases are TGTGCCAGCAGTCCCGAGGACAGGCCTTCCTACGAGCAGTACTTC. It is translated as CASSPEDRPSYEQYF.

The chain has TRBV9 and TRBJ1-1; D call uncertain. The CDR3 runs 14 residues. Germline V gene lookup returns CDR1 SGDLS and CDR2 YYNGEE. The V and J ends lost 0 bases and 0 bases respectively, with 6 bases between them. The CDR3 is CASSVGSMNTEAFF. In DNA, the CDR3 is TGTGCCAGCAGCGTAGGCAGCATGAACACTGAAGCTTTCTTT. Full variable domain (rest looked up from reference TRBV9 and TRBJ1-1): DSGVTQTPKHLITATGQRVTLRCSPRSGDLSVYWYQQSLDQGLQFLIQYYNGEERAKGNILERFSAQQFPDLHSELNLSSLELGDSALYFCASSVGSMNTEAFFGQGTRLTVV.

The chain joins TRBV18 to TRBJ1-1; 10 positions agree with TRBD1. V lost 3 bases, J lost 0 bases, and 7 bases stayed unmatched. Per germline, CDR1 KGHSH and CDR2 LQKENI. The CDR3 length is 17 residues. This chain's CDR3 is CASSPAPGQGMNTEAFF. The CDR3 nucleotides read TGTGCCAGCTCACCCGCCCCGGGACAGGGGATGAACACTGAAGCTTTCTTT.

The rearrangement uses TRBV9 and TRBJ1-1; D perhaps matches TRBD1 (5 bases). V was shortened by 4 bases and J by 4 bases, with 20 bases between the two germline ends. There are 16 residues in the CDR3. Germline V gene sequence: CDR1 SGDLS, CDR2 YYNGEE. Here the CDR3 DNA reads TGTGCCAGCAGCCCCTCCCCGCCGGGACGCTTCACTGAAGCTTTCTTT. It encodes CASSPSPPGRFTEAFF.

The CDR3 sequence is CASSYSAEPSYNEQFF. The CDR3 DNA is TGTGCCAGCAGTTACTCAGCGGAGCCCAGCTACAATGAGCAGTTCTTC. The chain is built from TRBV6-2 or TRBV6-3 and TRBJ2-1; maybe TRBD2 (5 bases). Germline CDR1 reads MNHEY; CDR2 reads SVGEGT. There are 16 residues in the CDR3. V gave up 0 bases and J gave up 3 bases, with 12 bases separating them.

The rearrangement links TRBV6-5 to TRBJ1-2; 9 bases line up with TRBD1. Trimming removed 7 bases from V and 4 bases from J; junction bases left unmatched: 7. The CDR3 spans 14 residues. The V gene's germline CDR1 is MNHEY and CDR2 SVGAGI. Here the CDR3 reads CASIGTGWRYGYTF. Here the CDR3 DNA reads TGTGCCAGCATTGGGACAGGGTGGCGCTATGGCTACACCTTC.

This chain links TRBV6-4 with TRBJ2-1; D perhaps matches TRBD2 (7 bases). V was clipped by 8 bases and J by 2 bases, with 13 bases between them. The CDR3 length is 14 residues. The germline V gene has CDR1 MRHNA and CDR2 SNTAGT. CDR3 protein: CASGPGGAYNEQFF. DNA of the CDR3: TGTGCCAGCGGGCCGGGGGGCGCCTACAATGAGCAGTTCTTC.

J is TRBJ2-1 and V is TRBV6-2 or TRBV6-3, with TRBD2 matching 13 bases. The germline V gene has CDR1 MNHEY and CDR2 SVGEGT. The ends lost 4 bases at V and 4 bases at J; junction bases unmatched: 7. The CDR3 spans 17 residues. The CDR3: CASSFGLAGVMYNEQFF. The CDR3, as DNA: TGTGCCAGCAGTTTCGGACTAGCGGGGGTGATGTACAATGAGCAGTTCTTC.

V gene TRBV18 combines with J gene TRBJ1-3, with TRBD1 as a possible D gene (6 bases). V was trimmed by 6 bases and J by 0 bases, leaving 12 bases between them. The CDR3 consists of 15 residues. The germline V gene encodes CDR1 KGHSH and CDR2 LQKENI. CDR3 amino acids: CASSTSRGSGNTIYF. The CDR3, as DNA: TGTGCCAGCTCTACGTCCAGGGGCTCTGGAAACACCATATATTTT.

The V gene is TRBV5-6, the J gene TRBJ2-5; TRBD1 is a possible D gene (5 bases). CDR1 SGHDT and CDR2 YYEEEE come from the germline V gene. The V and J ends lost 4 bases and 2 bases respectively, with 12 bases between them. The CDR3 runs to 14 residues. CDR3 residues: CASSPETAQETQYF. CDR3 coding DNA: TGTGCCAGCAGCCCTGAGACAGCACAAGAGACCCAGTACTTC.

The rearrangement joins TRBV28 to TRBJ2-7; TRBD2 is a possible D gene (7 bases). This CDR3 has 13 amino acids. V lost 3 bases, J lost 4 bases, and 10 bases lay in between. Germline assignment: CDR1 MDHEN and CDR2 SYDVKM. CDR3 sequence: CASSFGGPYEQYF. CDR3 DNA sequence: TGTGCCAGCAGTTTCGGGGGGCCGTACGAGCAGTACTTC.

V usage is TRBV5-5 and J usage is TRBJ1-5; 10 bases match TRBD1. The CDR3 runs 14 residues. CDR1 and CDR2 (germline): SGHKS, YYEKEE (reference sequence). Germline trimming cut 2 bases from V and 9 bases from J; bases unmatched to any gene: 5. The CDR3: CASSFDRGQRPQHF. Here the CDR3 DNA reads TGTGCCAGCAGCTTTGACAGGGGGCAACGGCCCCAGCATTTT.

The J gene is TRBJ2-2, the V gene TRBV6-1; 10 positions agree with TRBD1. The J segment lost 3 bases and the V segment lost 5 bases, leaving 6 bases of the junction unmatched. This CDR3 is built from 16 residues. Germline V gene lookup returns CDR1 MNHNS and CDR2 SASEGT. In DNA, the CDR3 is TGTGCCAGCAGTCTCCGACAGGGGGCTTACACCGGGGAGCTGTTTTTT. Encoded protein: CASSLRQGAYTGELFF.

The chain employs TRBV29-1 and TRBJ2-7; TRBD1 matches 8 bases. This CDR3 is built from 14 residues. J lost 4 bases, V lost 6 bases, and 11 bases had no gene match. Germline CDR1 SQVTM, CDR2 ANQGSEA. The CDR3 DNA sequence: TGCAGCGTCGCCGGCAGACAGGGGTCTTACGAGCAGTACTTC. This sequence encodes CSVAGRQGSYEQYF.

This clonotype has a single count. In nucleotides, the CDR3 is TGTGCCAGCAGTTACATGACAGGGGACGGGATGAACACTGAAGCTTTCTTT. Translated: CASSYMTGDGMNTEAFF. The rearrangement joins TRBV6-2 or TRBV6-3 to TRBJ1-1; 8 bases line up with TRBD1. The germline V gene has CDR1 MNHEY and CDR2 SVGEGT. The CDR3 sequence is 17 residues long. The ends lost 2 bases at V and 0 bases at J; junction bases unmatched: 8.